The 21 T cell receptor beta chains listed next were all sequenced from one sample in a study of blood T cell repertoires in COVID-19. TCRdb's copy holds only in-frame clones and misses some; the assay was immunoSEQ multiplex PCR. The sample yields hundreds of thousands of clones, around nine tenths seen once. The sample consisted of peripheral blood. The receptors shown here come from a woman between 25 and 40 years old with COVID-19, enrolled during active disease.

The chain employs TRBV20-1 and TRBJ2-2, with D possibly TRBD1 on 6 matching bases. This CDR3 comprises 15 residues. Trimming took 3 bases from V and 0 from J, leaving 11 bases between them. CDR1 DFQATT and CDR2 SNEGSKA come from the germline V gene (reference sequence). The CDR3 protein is CSASRGGPNTGELFF. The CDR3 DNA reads TGCAGTGCTAGTAGAGGGGGACCGAACACCGGGGAGCTGTTTTTT.

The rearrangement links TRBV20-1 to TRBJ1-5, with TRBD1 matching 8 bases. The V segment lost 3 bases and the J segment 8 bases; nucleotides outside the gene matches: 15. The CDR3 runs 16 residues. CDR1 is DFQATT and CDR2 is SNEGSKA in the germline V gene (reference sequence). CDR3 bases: TGCAGTGCTAGTGGCTCAGTATCGACAGGGGACAAGCCCCAGCATTTT. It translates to CSASGSVSTGDKPQHF.

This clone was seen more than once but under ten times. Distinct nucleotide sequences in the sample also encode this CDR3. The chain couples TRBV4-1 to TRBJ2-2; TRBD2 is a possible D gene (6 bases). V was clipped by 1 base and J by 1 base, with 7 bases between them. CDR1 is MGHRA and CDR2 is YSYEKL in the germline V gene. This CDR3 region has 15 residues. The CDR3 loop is CASSQAGRNTGELFF. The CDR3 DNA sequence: TGCGCCAGCAGCCAAGCCGGGAGGAACACCGGGGAGCTGTTTTTT.

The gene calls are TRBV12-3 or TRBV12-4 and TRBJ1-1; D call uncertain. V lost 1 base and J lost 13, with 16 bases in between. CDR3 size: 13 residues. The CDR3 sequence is CASSLGEAQKDFF. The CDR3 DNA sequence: TGTGCCAGCAGTTTAGGGGAGGCCCAGAAGGATTTCTTT.

CDR3 coding DNA: TGTGCCAGCAGCAACAGCGGACCCGCCTACGAGCAGTACTTC. This encodes CASSNSGPAYEQYF. The V and J genes are TRBV27 and TRBJ2-7; tentative D call: TRBD2 (5 bases). This CDR3 spans 14 amino acids. Germline V gene lookup returns CDR1 MNHEY and CDR2 SMNVEV (reference sequence). Trimming stripped 6 bases from V and 2 bases from J, with 14 bases between.

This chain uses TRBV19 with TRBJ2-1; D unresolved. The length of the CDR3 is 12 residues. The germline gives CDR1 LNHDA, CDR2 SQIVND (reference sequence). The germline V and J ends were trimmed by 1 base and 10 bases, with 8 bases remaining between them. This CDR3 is CASSIGSMEQFF. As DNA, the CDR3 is TGTGCCAGTAGTATAGGCTCTATGGAGCAGTTCTTC. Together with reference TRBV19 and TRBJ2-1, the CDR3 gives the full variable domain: DGGITQSPKYLFRKEGQNVTLSCEQNLNHDAMYWYRQDPGQGLRLIYYSQIVNDFQKGDIAEGYSVSREKKESFPLTVTSAQKNPTAFYLCASSIGSMEQFFGPGTRLTVL.

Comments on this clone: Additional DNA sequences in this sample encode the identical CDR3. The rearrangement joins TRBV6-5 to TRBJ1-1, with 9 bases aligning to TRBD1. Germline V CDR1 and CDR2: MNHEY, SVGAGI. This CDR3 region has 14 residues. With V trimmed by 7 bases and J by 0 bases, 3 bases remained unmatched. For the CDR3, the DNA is TGTGCCAGCACGAGACAGGGGGTGAACACTGAAGCTTTCTTT. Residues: CASTRQGVNTEAFF.

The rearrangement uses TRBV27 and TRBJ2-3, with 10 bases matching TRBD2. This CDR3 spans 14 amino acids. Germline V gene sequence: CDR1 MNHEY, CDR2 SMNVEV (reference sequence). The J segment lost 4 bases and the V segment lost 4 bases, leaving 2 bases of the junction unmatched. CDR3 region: CASSSLAGADTQYF. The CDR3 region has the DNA TGTGCCAGCAGTTCGCTAGCGGGAGCAGATACGCAGTATTTT.

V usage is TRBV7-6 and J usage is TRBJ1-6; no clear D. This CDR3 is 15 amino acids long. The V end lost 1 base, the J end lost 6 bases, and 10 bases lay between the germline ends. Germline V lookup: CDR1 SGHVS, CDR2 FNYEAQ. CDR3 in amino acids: CASSLDPGTNSPLHF. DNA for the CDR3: TGTGCCAGCAGCTTAGACCCGGGAACTAATTCACCCCTCCACTTT. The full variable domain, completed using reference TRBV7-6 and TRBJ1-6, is GAGVSQSPRYKVTKRGQDVALRCDPISGHVSLYWYRQALGQGPEFLTYFNYEAQQDKSGLPNDRFSAERPEGSISTLTIQRTEQRDSAMYRCASSLDPGTNSPLHFGNGTRLTVT.

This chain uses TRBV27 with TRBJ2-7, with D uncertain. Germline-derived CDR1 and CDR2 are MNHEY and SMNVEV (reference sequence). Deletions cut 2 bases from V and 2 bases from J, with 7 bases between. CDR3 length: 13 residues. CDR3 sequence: CASSLSRAYEQYF. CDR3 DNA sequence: TGTGCCAGCAGTTTAAGCCGTGCCTACGAGCAGTACTTC.

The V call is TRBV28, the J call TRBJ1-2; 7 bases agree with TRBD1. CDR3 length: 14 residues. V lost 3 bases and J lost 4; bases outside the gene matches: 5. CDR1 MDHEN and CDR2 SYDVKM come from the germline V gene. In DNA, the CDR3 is TGTGCCAGCAGTTTTCGGGACAGATTCTATGGCTACACCTTC. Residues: CASSFRDRFYGYTF.

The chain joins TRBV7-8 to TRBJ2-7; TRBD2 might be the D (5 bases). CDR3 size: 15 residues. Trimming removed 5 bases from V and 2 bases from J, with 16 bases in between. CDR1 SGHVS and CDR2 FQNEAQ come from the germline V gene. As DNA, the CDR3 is TGTGCCAGCAGCCTAAAGAGGACGGGAACCTACGAGCAGTACTTC. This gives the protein CASSLKRTGTYEQYF.

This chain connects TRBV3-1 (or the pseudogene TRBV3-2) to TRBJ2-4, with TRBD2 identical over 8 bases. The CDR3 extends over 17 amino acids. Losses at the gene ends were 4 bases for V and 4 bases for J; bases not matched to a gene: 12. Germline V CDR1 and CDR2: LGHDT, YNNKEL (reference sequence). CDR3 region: CASSPSGGSGDKNIQYF. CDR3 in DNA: TGTGCCAGCAGCCCCTCTGGCGGTAGCGGGGATAAAAACATTCAGTACTTC.

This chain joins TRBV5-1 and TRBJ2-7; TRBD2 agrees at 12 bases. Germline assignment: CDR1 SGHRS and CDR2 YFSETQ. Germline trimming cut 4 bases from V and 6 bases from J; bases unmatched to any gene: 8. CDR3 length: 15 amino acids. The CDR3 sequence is CASSNMTSGGGEQYF. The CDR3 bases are TGCGCCAGCAGCAACATGACTAGCGGGGGCGGCGAGCAGTACTTC.

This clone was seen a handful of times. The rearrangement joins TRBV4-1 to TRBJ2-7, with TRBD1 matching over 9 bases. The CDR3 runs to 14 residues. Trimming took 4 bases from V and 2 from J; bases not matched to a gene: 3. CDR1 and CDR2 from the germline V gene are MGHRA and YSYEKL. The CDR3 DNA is TGCGCCAGCAGCCCGCGGGACAGGGCCTACGAGCAGTACTTC. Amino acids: CASSPRDRAYEQYF.

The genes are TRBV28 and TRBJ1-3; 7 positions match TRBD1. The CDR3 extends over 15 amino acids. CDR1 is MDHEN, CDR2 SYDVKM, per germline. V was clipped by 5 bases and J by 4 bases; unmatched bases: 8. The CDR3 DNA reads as TGTGCCAGCAGTCCCTCGGGACAGAAGGGAAACACCATATATTTT. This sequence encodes CASSPSGQKGNTIYF. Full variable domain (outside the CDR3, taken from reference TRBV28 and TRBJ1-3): DVKVTQSSRYLVKRTGEKVFLECVQDMDHENMFWYRQDPGLGLRLIYFSYDVKMKEKGDIPEGYSVSREKKERFSLILESASTNQTSMYLCASSPSGQKGNTIYFGEGSWLTVV.

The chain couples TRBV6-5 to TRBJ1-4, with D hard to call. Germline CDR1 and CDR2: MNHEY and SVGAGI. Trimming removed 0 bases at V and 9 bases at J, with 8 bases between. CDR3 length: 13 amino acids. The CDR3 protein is CASSYSHGKKLFF. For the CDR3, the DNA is TGTGCCAGCAGTTACTCCCACGGGAAAAAACTGTTTTTT.

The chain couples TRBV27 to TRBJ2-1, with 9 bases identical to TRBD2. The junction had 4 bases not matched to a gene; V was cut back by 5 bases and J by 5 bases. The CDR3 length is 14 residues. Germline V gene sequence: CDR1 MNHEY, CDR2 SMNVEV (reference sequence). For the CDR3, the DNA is TGTGCCAGCAGTCTGCGGGGGGGCCACAATGAGCAGTTCTTC. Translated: CASSLRGGHNEQFF.

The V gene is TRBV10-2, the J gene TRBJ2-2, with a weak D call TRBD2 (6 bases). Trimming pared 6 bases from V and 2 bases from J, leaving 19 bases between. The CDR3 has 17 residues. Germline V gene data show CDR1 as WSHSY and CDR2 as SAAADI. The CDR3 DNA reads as TGCGCCAGCAGACTTAGGGAGGCGGGCCTCAACACCGGGGAGCTGTTTTTT. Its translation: CASRLREAGLNTGELFF.

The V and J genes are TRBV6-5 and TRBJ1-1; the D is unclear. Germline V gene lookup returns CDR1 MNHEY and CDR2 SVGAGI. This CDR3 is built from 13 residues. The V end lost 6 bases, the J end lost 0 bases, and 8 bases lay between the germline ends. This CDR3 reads CASSLNLNTEAFF. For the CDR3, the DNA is TGTGCCAGCAGCCTTAACTTGAACACTGAAGCTTTCTTT.

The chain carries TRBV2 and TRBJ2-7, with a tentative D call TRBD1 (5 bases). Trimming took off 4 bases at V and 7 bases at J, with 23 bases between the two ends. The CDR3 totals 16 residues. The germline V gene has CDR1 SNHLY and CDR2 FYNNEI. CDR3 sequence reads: CASSGTAGNVRAEQYF. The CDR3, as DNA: TGTGCCAGCAGTGGCACCGCCGGCAATGTCAGGGCGGAGCAGTACTTC.